This TCR beta chain appears in the sequencing data of a study of cytomegalovirus exposure and HLA in healthy donors (dated by TCRdb to 2015 to 2018). With respect to the entire study: In an earlier analysis of 450 to 750 of the donors, about 270 Gb of sequence data and 100 million or so unique TCR beta sequences from 150 million to 200 million T cells were reported. A separate validation cohort of roughly 130 different subjects was used in addition to the 666-subject first cohort. An earlier analysis of 500 to 650 of the donors applied high-throughput TCR beta sequencing to assess whether each TCR beta V gene segment acted as functional or pseudogenic. All discovery cohort repertoires had been generated using a single sequencing platform. Several DR-DQ haplotypes were treated as single units for association and clustering because of strong linkage in the cohort. A later genetic analysis took genome-wide SNP genotypes for about three fifths of the roughly 670 donors and used that subset as a discovery cohort. The study was designed to test whether signatures of past pathogen exposure could be identified by cataloging public T cell receptors. Donor age, sex, ethnicity and CMV serostatus were compiled together with the repertoire data. The T cell repertoires of several hundred subjects were profiled by immunosequencing and related to cytomegalovirus serostatus. Among the roughly 380 genotyped donors, 81% belonged to the genetic ancestry cluster associated with self-reported Caucasian donors. HLA typing covered class I and class II loci at four-digit resolution. To predict cytomegalovirus infection status, the study brought together high-throughput TCR immunosequencing, statistical association of individual TCRs with disease status, and machine learning. To study patterns of TCR occurrence, a later analysis re-analyzed previously published TCR beta repertoires from 500 to 850 donors and added high-resolution HLA genotyping. Typing coverage differed by locus: A, B, C, DRB1 and DQB1 were typed in about 629-640 donors, DQA1 in about 550, DPA1 in nearly 610, and DPB1 in roughly 450. On average, 235,054 unique TCR beta nucleotide sequences were sequenced per donor among a few hundred genotyped donors of the cohort, with roughly a sixth of those sequences being non-productive. Rather than drawing on any new phenotypic data, the later analysis identified candidate immune exposures from TCR beta sequences and the way those sequences occurred across donors. Roughly 300 gigabases of sequencing data and around 80 million unique TCR sequences made up an early release that covered several hundred HLA-typed donors. The study at large found these results: A cluster of highly shared sequence variants was judged likely to be a technical artifact of the sequencing pipeline. In a later genetic analysis, fewer N-insertions in productive TCRs were reported among donors in an Asian-associated ancestry cluster than the approximately 670-donor mean. Linkage disequilibrium might explain the correlated functional status among segregating V segments, but an unknown experimental factor could not be ruled out. In a later analysis, TCR association rates were found to vary across HLA loci, with the most associated TCRs seen for DRB1 alleles and the fewest for HLA-C alleles. The earlier analysis of 587 of the donors excluded roughly 17 rarely observed V segments, including chromosome 9 orphons, because counts were too low. Cytomegalovirus status was reported to be diagnosed by the classifier with high specificity and sensitivity in both the original and validation cohorts. A later genetic analysis associated a missense DCLRE1C variant with V-gene and J-gene trimming of TCR beta chains, and an independent cohort replicated the association. A few of the identified cytomegalovirus-associated TCR beta chains were confirmed in vitro to be specific for cytomegalovirus antigens. Because HLA typing was unavailable for some donors at each locus, only the typed subset was used in association tests. A further reported finding was that TCR beta sequences accurately predicted the HLA-A and HLA-B alleles for most subjects in the first cohort. When HLA alleles, especially DR and DQ, strongly co-occurred, TCR associations were difficult to assign to individual alleles. Compared with equally common non-associated chains, HLA-associated TCR beta chains in a later analysis were more clonally expanded and had lower generation probabilities. Some IMGT-functional V segments, including TRBV6-2 and TRBV6-3, could not be told apart with the 87-base-pair reads, so those segments were excluded. The presence/absence analyses assumed that sequencing depth was roughly uniform across donors, and that assumption may not be true. The authors suggested that the approach could potentially be extended to other disease states and immunological phenotypes. While some public TCRs were present in many individuals, most TCR sequences turned up only very rarely across donors. Specific HLA alleles were associated with roughly 17,000 TCR beta sequences at a false discovery rate of 0.05 in a later analysis. For the cohort, immune exposure information was limited to CMV serostatus. The study listed 164 TCR beta chains as associated with cytomegalovirus. According to a later analysis, parvovirus B19, influenza, CMV and Epstein-Barr virus appeared linked to several top co-occurrence clusters. An earlier analysis of 587 of the donors showed that most TCR beta V segments appeared in productive rearrangements either about 87% or about 30% of the time, which broadly matched IMGT annotations. This cohort had only TCR beta chains sequenced, and the lack of alpha or paired-chain data limited which features could be detected. Most CMV-associated TCR beta chains appeared to be HLA-restricted in a later analysis, and the HLA associations seemed to be driven largely by CMV exposure.

The cohort comprised around 690 healthy bone marrow donors. At the time of sampling, all cohort members were nominally healthy, though unrecorded immune exposures were likely present. The donor was CMV seronegative and belonged to the group of approximately 320 seronegative cohort members. Each donor provided a peripheral blood sample, and peripheral blood mononuclear cells were used for TCR beta sequencing. Genomic DNA was extracted from the blood cell samples with the Qiagen DNeasy Blood Extraction Kit. Preparation of the library involved the immunoSEQ multiplex PCR assay. A mixture of 60 forward primers for TCR Vbeta segments and 13 reverse primers for TCR Jbeta segments was used in the multiplex PCR. The CDR3 region of rearranged TCR beta genes was amplified from genomic DNA by a multiplex PCR assay. Amplified TCR beta libraries were sequenced as 87-base-pair reads on the Illumina HiSeq System. In the authors' own workflow: A later analysis tallied tens of millions of unique TCR beta chains across the 666 repertoires, and around 9.9 million of those chains were shared by two or more donors. To remove PCR and sequencing errors, raw reads were error-corrected and collapsed into unique sequences using a nearest-neighbor algorithm that merged closely related sequences. CDR3 sequences were aligned to IMGT reference sequences to assign V, D and J gene segments. For a sequence to be retained, at least a six-nucleotide match to both a V gene segment and a J gene segment was required. A rearrangement counted as productive if the CDR3 had no stop codons and remained in frame with V and J, and every other rearrangement counted as non-productive. CDR3 was defined according to IMGT convention as the region running from the second conserved V-encoded cysteine to the conserved J-encoded phenylalanine. Sequences without an unambiguous match to a single V gene segment were excluded from the earlier analysis of almost 600 of the donors. In an earlier analysis of approximately 610 of the donors, V segments were called functional above 56.7% productive rearrangements and were called segregating when the between-donor standard deviation exceeded 5%. To diagnose cytomegalovirus status from the catalog of TCR beta chain sequences, a statistical classification framework was built. A later analysis assigned V and J genes by comparing TCR nucleotide sequences with IMGT/GENE-DB human TR gene sequences. The TCRdist pipeline was used in a later analysis to assign CDR3 sequences and most-parsimonious VDJ recombination scenarios. In a later analysis, every TCR beta chain was defined by the combination of its CDR3 amino acid sequence and its V-gene family, and reads without a unique V-gene family were dropped. A later analysis removed 500 to 650 highly shared, low-generation-probability nucleotide sequences to deal with suspected cross-contamination and a sequencing artifact. In a later analysis, a clonal expansion index was calculated for each public chain from normalized within-repertoire ranks of inferred template counts. Generation probabilities in a later analysis came from a VDJ recombination model fitted to out-of-frame rearrangements, and those results were checked against IGoR. A later analysis scored TCR-TCR, TCR-HLA and TCR-CMV co-occurrence with hypergeometric tests, applying a repertoire-size bias correction to TCR pairs. To estimate false discovery rates, a later analysis permuted the HLA or CMV assignments 20 times. In a later analysis, co-occurring TCRs were grouped using DBSCAN, and TCRdist sequence similarity was added for clustering within HLA-allele-positive subsets. Repertoires with fewer than 30,000 or more than 120,000 public chains were left out of co-occurrence clustering, as were four to six repertoires with anomalous nucleotide sharing. Drawn from immuneACCESS, this table holds only the in-frame rearrangements with V and J called that TCRdb kept. Clones are partly lost; checked studies trace under half to an unresolved V gene and leave the rest unexplained. The V and J calls and clone size are taken from that table; D and trimming were inferred from the DNA. The sample table gives 60,000 to 80,000 clones. About 5% of the sample lies in the top ten.

Trimming at the junction amounts to 5 bases on V and 5 bases on J, and the germline ends lie 19 bases apart. Including the terminal cysteine and phenylalanine, the CDR3 comprises 15 residues. Only the CDR3 portion is preserved as DNA: 45 bases, with reading frame beginning at the first base. CDR1 SEHNR and CDR2 FQNEAQ were looked up in the germline V gene (reference sequence). As regards this clone: This receptor's antigen is unknown.

The sequence was collected from a man aged 40-50 years in good health and CMV-seronegative. Sequenced input: PBMCs. Here the chain combines TRBV7-9 and TRBJ2-7; TRBD1 is a possible D gene, resting on 6 matching bases. The CDR3 in this case is CASSITGPDRNEQYF. The nucleotides read TGTGCCAGCAGCATCACAGGGCCCGACAGAAACGAGCAGTACTTC. Outside the CDR3, residues come from the reference TRBV7-9 and TRBJ2-7 proteins, so the full variable domain is: DTGVSQNPRHKITKRGQNVTFRCDPISEHNRLYWYRQTLGQGPEFLTYFQNEAQLEKSRLLSDRFSAERPKGSFSTLEIQRTEQGDSAMYLCASSITGPDRNEQYFGPGTRLTVT.